Detailed here is one T cell receptor beta chain. No antigen is known for it. The CDR3 has 14 residues. V lost 4 bases to trimming and J lost 4 bases; unmatched junction nucleotides: 3. Germline lookup yields CDR1 SGHTA and CDR2 FQGTGA. Use of 60 Vbeta and 13 Jbeta primers characterized the PCR. TCRdb's table, derived via immunoSEQ multiplex PCR, lists solely in-frame clones and lacks some. The sample yields approximately 150,000 clones, about 80% seen once. This entry belongs to a study of cytomegalovirus exposure and HLA in healthy donors. Study-wide results and caveats: The listing of 150 or so TCR beta chains classed them as cytomegalovirus-associated. Researchers reported in a later analysis that a missense DCLRE1C variant was tied to TCR beta V- and J-gene trimming.

Material: PBMCs. The rearrangement uses TRBV7-3 and TRBJ1-2; 10 bases match TRBD1. This TCR was sampled from a woman aged 25 to 39 in good health and CMV-seronegative. The CDR3, as DNA: TGTGCCAGCAGCTCGGGACAGGGGTCCTATGGCTACACCTTC. Translation gives CASSSGQGSYGYTF.